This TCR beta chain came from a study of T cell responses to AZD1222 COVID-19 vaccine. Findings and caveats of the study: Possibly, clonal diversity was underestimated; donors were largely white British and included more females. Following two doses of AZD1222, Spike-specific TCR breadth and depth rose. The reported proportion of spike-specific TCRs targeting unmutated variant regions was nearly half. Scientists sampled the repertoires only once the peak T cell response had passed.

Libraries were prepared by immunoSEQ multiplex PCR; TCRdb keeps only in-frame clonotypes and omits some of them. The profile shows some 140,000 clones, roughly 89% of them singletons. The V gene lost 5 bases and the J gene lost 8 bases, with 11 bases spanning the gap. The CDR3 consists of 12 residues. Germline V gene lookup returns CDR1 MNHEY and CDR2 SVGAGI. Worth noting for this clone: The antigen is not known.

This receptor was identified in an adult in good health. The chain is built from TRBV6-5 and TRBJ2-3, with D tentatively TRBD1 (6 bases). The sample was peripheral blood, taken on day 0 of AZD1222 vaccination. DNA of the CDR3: TGTGCCAGCAGTCCCGGACAGAGTACGCAGTATTTT. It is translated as CASSPGQSTQYF.